This section outlines one T cell receptor (beta chain) sequence together with its context. Its antigen is currently unknown. This sample stems from a study of post-analysis software for immune sequencing data. Looking at the study overall: Relapsing-remitting, secondary progressive and progressive-relapsing multiple sclerosis courses were included. Study outcomes and limitations: Under the F measure, samples that were prepared in one batch clustered strongly together. Five or six TRBV segments, TRBV5-6, TRBV5-1 and TRBV20-1 among them, were found more frequent in patients than controls. People with multiple sclerosis had a significantly lower normalized Chao1 diversity than controls did.

The CDR3 has 10 residues. V was clipped by 6 bases and J by 6 bases, with 6 bases between them. Germline assignment: CDR1 SGHRS and CDR2 YFSETQ. Unique molecular identifiers tagged the TCR beta cDNA libraries. TCRdb redid the calling of the PCR reads with MiXCR, one entry per CDR3 protein. Of around 200,000 distinct CDR3 sequences listed, over 25% are singletons. V usage is TRBV5-1 and J usage is TRBJ1-1; D unclear. The source is a girl aged 2-17 years with multiple sclerosis. Sequenced sample: blood. CDR3 in amino acids: CASTRPEAFF. The CDR3 DNA follows: TGCGCCAGCACCCGCCCTGAAGCTTTCTTT.